The 20 T cell receptor beta chains in this list originate from one sample, sequenced in a study of blood T cell repertoires in COVID-19. Sequencing was performed with immunoSEQ multiplex PCR; in TCRdb, only in-frame clones are kept and a portion is missing. This sample has about 200,000 clones; roughly 80% occur once, and the top ten carry under 8.5%. The sample taken for sequencing was peripheral blood. These receptors were collected from an elderly woman with COVID-19, enrolled during active disease.

The genes are TRBV10-2 and TRBJ1-5; possibly TRBD1 for D (5 bases). The germline V gene encodes CDR1 WSHSY and CDR2 SAAADI. The length of the CDR3 is 15 residues. V lost 7 bases and J lost 0, with 13 bases in between. As DNA, the CDR3 is TGCGCCAGCATGGATAAGGGGTATAGCAATCAGCCCCAGCATTTT. Translated, it gives CASMDKGYSNQPQHF.

This clone was counted only a few times. This chain links TRBV19 with TRBJ2-7, with 9 nucleotides matching TRBD1. This CDR3 region has 15 residues. Germline V gene lookup returns CDR1 LNHDA and CDR2 SQIVND (reference sequence). J gave up 2 bases and V 5 bases, and 7 bases lay outside the gene matches. The CDR3 loop is CASSPGTGSTYEQYF. The CDR3 DNA reads as TGTGCCAGTAGTCCCGGGACAGGGAGTACCTACGAGCAGTACTTC.

V gene TRBV18 combines with J gene TRBJ1-5; 10 bases line up with TRBD1. From germline, CDR1 is KGHSH and CDR2 LQKENI. Losses at the gene ends were 1 base for V and 5 bases for J; bases not matched to a gene: 2. The CDR3 loop spans 15 amino acids. The CDR3: CASSPRGQGDQPQHF. The CDR3 nucleotides read TGTGCCAGCTCACCACGTGGACAGGGGGATCAGCCCCAGCATTTT.

The rearrangement joins TRBV2 to TRBJ1-5, with TRBD1 as a possible D gene (6 bases). This CDR3 spans 15 amino acids. V lost 2 bases and J lost 6, with 14 bases in between. The germline V gene has CDR1 SNHLY and CDR2 FYNNEI. The DNA of the CDR3 is TGTGCCAGCAGTGAACGACAGGTAGGGAGTCAGCCCCAGCATTTT. Translated: CASSERQVGSQPQHF.

V gene TRBV11-2 combines with J gene TRBJ2-5; D may be TRBD1 (5 bases). Trimming pared 1 base from V and 6 bases from J, leaving 12 bases between. CDR1 and CDR2 from the germline V gene are SGHAT and FQNNGV. This CDR3 contains 14 residues. CDR3 sequence: CASSLGQGAQTQYF. CDR3 in DNA: TGTGCCAGCAGCTTAGGTCAGGGCGCGCAGACCCAGTACTTC. Full variable domain (missing parts from reference TRBV11-2 and TRBJ2-5): EAGVAQSPRYKIIEKRQSVAFWCNPISGHATLYWYQQILGQGPKLLIQFQNNGVVDDSQLPKDRFSAERLKGVDSTLKIQPAKLEDSAVYLCASSLGQGAQTQYFGPGTRLLVL.

The chain is built from TRBV7-3 and TRBJ2-7, with D possibly matching TRBD1 (5 bases). The V and J ends lost 2 bases and 1 base respectively, with 12 bases between them. CDR1 is SGHTA and CDR2 is FQGTGA in the germline V gene. The CDR3 is 15 residues long. The CDR3 here is CASSLGAGLSYEQYF. The CDR3 nucleotides are TGTGCCAGCAGCTTAGGGGCAGGATTGTCCTACGAGCAGTACTTC.

V gene TRBV6-2 or TRBV6-3 combines with J gene TRBJ2-1; TRBD2 agrees at 8 bases. The CDR3 loop spans 16 amino acids. CDR1 and CDR2 from the germline V gene are MNHEY and SVGEGT. Germline trimming cut 2 bases from V and 2 bases from J; bases unmatched to any gene: 5. CDR3 sequence reads: CASSYEAGVPYNEQFF. Here the CDR3 DNA reads TGTGCCAGCAGTTACGAAGCGGGAGTGCCCTACAATGAGCAGTTCTTC.

This clone has a single count. V gene TRBV7-2 combines with J gene TRBJ2-7; 13 nucleotides match TRBD2. CDR1 and CDR2 from the germline V gene are SGHTA and FQGNSA. J lost 3 bases, V lost 6 bases, and 2 bases had no gene match. This CDR3 spans 14 amino acids. CDR3 coding DNA: TGTGCCAGCAGACGGACTAGCGGGAGCTACGAGCAGTACTTC. It specifies CASRRTSGSYEQYF.

This clone appeared a few times. The chain employs TRBV28 and TRBJ2-3; TRBD2 is a possible D gene (6 bases). CDR1 and CDR2 (germline): MDHEN, SYDVKM. Trimming shortened V by 0 bases and J by 4 bases, and 11 bases separated the two germline ends. The CDR3 is 15 residues long. CDR3 sequence (DNA): TGTGCCAGCAGTTTATGGGCGGGAAGGTCAGATACGCAGTATTTT. It encodes CASSLWAGRSDTQYF.

The rearrangement joins TRBV5-4 to TRBJ1-1, with 9 bases lining up with TRBD1. CDR1 and CDR2 from the germline V gene are SGHNT and YYREEE (reference sequence). The length of the CDR3 is 13 residues. The junction had 0 bases not matched to a gene; V was cut back by 2 bases and J by 4 bases. In nucleotides, the CDR3 is TGTGCCAGCAGCTTACAGGGGGCCACTGAAGCTTTCTTT. Translation gives CASSLQGATEAFF.

V and J are TRBV6-4 and TRBJ1-2, with 8 bases fitting TRBD1. Germline CDR1 MRHNA, CDR2 SNTAGT. This CDR3 comprises 15 residues. V gave up 0 bases and J gave up 3 bases; unmatched junction bases: 3. CDR3 DNA sequence: TGTGCCAGCAGTGACTCTGCAGGGGGCGACTATGGCTACACCTTC. Translating gives CASSDSAGGDYGYTF.

This clone appeared once. The CDR3 region has the DNA TGCGCCAGCCAACCGGGACTTAACCAAGAGACCCAGTACTTC. Its translation is CASQPGLNQETQYF. The V call is TRBV5-1, the J call TRBJ2-5, with TRBD2 as a possible D gene (6 bases). CDR3 length: 14 residues. CDR1 SGHRS and CDR2 YFSETQ come from the germline V gene. Trimming removed 7 bases at V and 0 bases at J, with 13 bases between.

The chain has TRBV4-1 and TRBJ1-4, with TRBD1 matching 10 bases. The CDR3 has 16 amino acids. Per germline, CDR1 MGHRA and CDR2 YSYEKL. The junction had 7 bases not matched to a gene; V was cut back by 2 bases and J by 7 bases. CDR3 bases: TGCGCCAGCAGCCAAAACCCGACAGGGGGCCTTGAAAAACTGTTTTTT. It yields the protein CASSQNPTGGLEKLFF.

The rearrangement links TRBV5-1 to TRBJ1-1; D might be TRBD1 (5 bases). The length of the CDR3 is 17 residues. Germline lookup yields CDR1 SGHRS and CDR2 YFSETQ. V was trimmed by 1 base and J by 3 bases, leaving 19 bases between them. CDR3 sequence: CASSLNPPTAKYTEAFF. CDR3 DNA sequence: TGCGCCAGCAGCTTGAACCCCCCGACAGCGAAGTACACTGAAGCTTTCTTT.

This clone appeared once. The chain is built from TRBV18 and TRBJ2-3, with D tentatively TRBD1 (6 bases). The V end was cut by 8 bases, the J end by 4 bases, with 19 bases between. Per the germline V gene, CDR1 is KGHSH and CDR2 is LQKENI. The CDR3 runs 15 residues. CDR3 DNA sequence: TGTGCCAGCGCCCAGAACCAGGGGAGTCCAGATACGCAGTATTTT. Encoded protein: CASAQNQGSPDTQYF. Drawing the rest from reference TRBV18 and TRBJ2-3, the complete variable domain is NAGVMQNPRHLVRRRGQEARLRCSPMKGHSHVYWYRQLPEEGLKFMVYLQKENIIDESGMPKERFSAEFPKEGPSILRIQQVVRGDSAAYFCASAQNQGSPDTQYFGPGTRLTVL.

V is TRBV5-1 and J is TRBJ2-5; tentatively, D is TRBD2 (5 bases). The CDR3 has 13 residues. The ends were cut back, 3 bases at V and 2 bases at J, with 8 bases in the middle. Looked up from germline, CDR1 is SGHRS and CDR2 is YFSETQ. CDR3 sequence: CASSSRLQETQYF. The CDR3 bases are TGCGCCAGCAGCTCTAGACTACAAGAGACCCAGTACTTC.

The chain uses TRBV29-1 and TRBJ2-7; weak D call: TRBD2 (5 bases). V lost 6 bases and J lost 5, with 11 bases in between. Germline CDR1 SQVTM, CDR2 ANQGSEA. The CDR3 has 11 residues. The CDR3 coding sequence is TGCAGCGTGCCCGGGGTCAACGAGCAGTACTTC. Residues: CSVPGVNEQYF.

The table lists this clone with a count of one. V and J are TRBV7-9 and TRBJ1-1; tentative D call: TRBD1 (6 bases). Between the trimmed V and J ends, which lost 4 bases and 2 bases, there was a span of 11 bases. Germline V gene sequence: CDR1 SEHNR, CDR2 FQNEAQ (reference sequence). This CDR3 is built from 14 residues. The CDR3 DNA reads as TGTGCCAGCAGCTCTGAACAGGGTAACACTGAAGCTTTCTTT. It encodes CASSSEQGNTEAFF.

V and J are TRBV9 and TRBJ2-7; maybe TRBD1 (6 bases). With 3 bases removed from V and 4 bases from J, the gap between germline ends came to 14 bases. This CDR3 is built from 14 residues. The germline CDR1 and CDR2 sequences are SGDLS and YYNGEE. DNA for the CDR3: TGTGCCAGCAGCGCCCACAGGGAAGGGTACGAGCAGTACTTC. Translating it yields CASSAHREGYEQYF.

The J gene is TRBJ2-2, the V gene TRBV7-3, with a tentative D call TRBD1 (5 bases). V lost 4 bases, J lost 1 base, and 22 bases lay in between. Germline loops: CDR1 SGHTA, CDR2 FQGTGA. This CDR3 has 19 residues. The CDR3 here is CASSSTPLGQAGNTGELFF. In nucleotides, the CDR3 is TGTGCCAGCAGCTCCACTCCCCTGGGGCAAGCAGGGAACACCGGGGAGCTGTTTTTT.